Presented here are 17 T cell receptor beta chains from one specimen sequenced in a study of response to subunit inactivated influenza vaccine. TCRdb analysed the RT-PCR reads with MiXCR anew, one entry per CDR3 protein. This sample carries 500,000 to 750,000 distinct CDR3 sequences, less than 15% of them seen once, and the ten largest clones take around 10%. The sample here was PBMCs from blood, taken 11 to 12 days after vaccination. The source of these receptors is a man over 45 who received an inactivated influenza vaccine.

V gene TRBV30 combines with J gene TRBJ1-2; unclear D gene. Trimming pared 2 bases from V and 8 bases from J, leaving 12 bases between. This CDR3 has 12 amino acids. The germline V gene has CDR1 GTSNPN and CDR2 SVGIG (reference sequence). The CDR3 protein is CAWSLRVGGYTF. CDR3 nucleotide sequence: TGTGCCTGGAGTTTGAGGGTTGGCGGCTACACCTTC.

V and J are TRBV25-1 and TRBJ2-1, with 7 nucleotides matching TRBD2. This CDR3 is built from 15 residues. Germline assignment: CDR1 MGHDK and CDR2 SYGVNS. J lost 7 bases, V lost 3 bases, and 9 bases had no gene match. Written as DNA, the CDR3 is TGTGCCAGCAGTGAGTTCGCGGGAGTAGGAAATGAGCAGTTCTTC. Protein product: CASSEFAGVGNEQFF.

The CDR3 spells CASSVEGAYFSLRGQGNQPQHF. For the CDR3, the DNA is TGTGCCAGCAGCGTAGAAGGGGCTTACTTTTCTCTACGGGGACAGGGCAATCAGCCCCAGCATTTT. The V call is TRBV9, the J call TRBJ1-5; 8 bases agree with TRBD1. This CDR3 spans 22 amino acids. Germline lookup yields CDR1 SGDLS and CDR2 YYNGEE. The junction had 22 bases not matched to a gene; V was cut back by 0 bases and J by 2 bases.

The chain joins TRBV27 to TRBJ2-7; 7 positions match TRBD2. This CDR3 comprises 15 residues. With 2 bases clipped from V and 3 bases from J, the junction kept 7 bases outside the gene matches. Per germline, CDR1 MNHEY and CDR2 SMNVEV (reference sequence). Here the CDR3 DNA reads TGTGCCAGCAGTTTACGACTTGGGGGGGTCTACGAGCAGTACTTC. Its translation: CASSLRLGGVYEQYF.

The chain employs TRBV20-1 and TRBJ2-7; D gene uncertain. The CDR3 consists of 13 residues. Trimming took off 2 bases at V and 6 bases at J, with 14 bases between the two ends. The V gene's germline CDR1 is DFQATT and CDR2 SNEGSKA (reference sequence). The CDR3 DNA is TGCAGTGCTAGATCCCATGAAGGACCCGAGCAGTACTTC. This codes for CSARSHEGPEQYF.

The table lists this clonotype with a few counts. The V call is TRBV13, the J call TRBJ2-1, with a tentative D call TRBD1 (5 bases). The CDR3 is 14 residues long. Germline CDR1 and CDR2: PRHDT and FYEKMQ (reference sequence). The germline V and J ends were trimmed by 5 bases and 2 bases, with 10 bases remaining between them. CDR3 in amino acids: CASSRDRTYNEQFF. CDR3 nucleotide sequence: TGTGCCAGCAGCCGTGACAGAACCTACAATGAGCAGTTCTTC.

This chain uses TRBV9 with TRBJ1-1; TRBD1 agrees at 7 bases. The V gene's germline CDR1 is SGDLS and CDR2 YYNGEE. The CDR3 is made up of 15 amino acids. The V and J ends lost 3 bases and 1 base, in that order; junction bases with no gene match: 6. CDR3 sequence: CASSEQGRSNTEAFF. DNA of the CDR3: TGTGCCAGCAGCGAACAGGGGCGATCGAACACTGAAGCTTTCTTT.

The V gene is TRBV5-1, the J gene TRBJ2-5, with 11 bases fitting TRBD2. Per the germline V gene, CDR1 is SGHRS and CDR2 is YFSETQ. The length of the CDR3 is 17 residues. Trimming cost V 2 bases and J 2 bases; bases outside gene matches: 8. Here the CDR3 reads CASSFGRLAGKQETQYF. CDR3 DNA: TGCGCCAGCAGCTTTGGTCGACTAGCGGGGAAGCAAGAGACCCAGTACTTC.

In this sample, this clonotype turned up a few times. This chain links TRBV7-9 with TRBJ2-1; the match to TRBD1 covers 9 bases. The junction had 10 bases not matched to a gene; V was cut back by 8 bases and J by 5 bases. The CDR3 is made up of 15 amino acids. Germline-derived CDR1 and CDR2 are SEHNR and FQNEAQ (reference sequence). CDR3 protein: CASGKGTGYNNEQFF. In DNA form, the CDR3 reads TGTGCCAGCGGCAAGGGGACAGGGTATAACAATGAGCAGTTCTTC.

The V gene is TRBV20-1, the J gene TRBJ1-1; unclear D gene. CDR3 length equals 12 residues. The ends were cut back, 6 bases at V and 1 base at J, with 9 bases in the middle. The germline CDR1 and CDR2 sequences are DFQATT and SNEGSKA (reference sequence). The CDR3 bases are TGCAGTGCGGGCCGGACGAACACTGAAGCTTTCTTT. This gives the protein CSAGRTNTEAFF.

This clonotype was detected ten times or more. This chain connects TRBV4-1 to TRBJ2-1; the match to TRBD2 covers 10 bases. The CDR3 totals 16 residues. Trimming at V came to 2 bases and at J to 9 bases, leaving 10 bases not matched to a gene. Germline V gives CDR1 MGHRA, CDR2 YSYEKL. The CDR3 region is CASSQTSGGAVGEQFF. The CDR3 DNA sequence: TGCGCCAGCAGCCAAACAAGCGGGGGGGCCGTAGGTGAGCAGTTCTTC.

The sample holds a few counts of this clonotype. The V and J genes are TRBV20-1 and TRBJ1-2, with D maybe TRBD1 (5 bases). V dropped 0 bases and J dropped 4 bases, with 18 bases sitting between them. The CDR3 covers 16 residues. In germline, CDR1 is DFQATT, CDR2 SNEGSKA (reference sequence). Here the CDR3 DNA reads TGCAGTGCTAGAGATGGGGCTATCTCGGGGGGCTATGGCTACACCTTC. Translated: CSARDGAISGGYGYTF.

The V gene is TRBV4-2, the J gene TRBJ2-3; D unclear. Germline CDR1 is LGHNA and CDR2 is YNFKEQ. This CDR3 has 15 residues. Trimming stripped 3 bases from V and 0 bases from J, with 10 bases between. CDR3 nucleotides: TGTGCCAGCAGCCATAGTCGTGGTAGCACAGATACGCAGTATTTT. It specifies CASSHSRGSTDTQYF.

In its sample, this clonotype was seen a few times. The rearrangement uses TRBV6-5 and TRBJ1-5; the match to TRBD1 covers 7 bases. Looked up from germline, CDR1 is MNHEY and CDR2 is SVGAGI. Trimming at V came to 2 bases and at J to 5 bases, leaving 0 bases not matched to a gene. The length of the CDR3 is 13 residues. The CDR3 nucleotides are TGTGCCAGCAGTTACAGGGGGCATCAGCCCCAGCATTTT. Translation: CASSYRGHQPQHF.

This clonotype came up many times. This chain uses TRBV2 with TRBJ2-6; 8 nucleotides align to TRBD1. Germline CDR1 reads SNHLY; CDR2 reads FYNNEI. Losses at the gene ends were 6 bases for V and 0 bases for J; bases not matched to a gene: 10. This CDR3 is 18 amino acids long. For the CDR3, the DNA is TGTGCCAGCAGGGAACCGGACAGGGACCCCTCTGGGGCCAACGTCCTGACTTTC. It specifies CASREPDRDPSGANVLTF.

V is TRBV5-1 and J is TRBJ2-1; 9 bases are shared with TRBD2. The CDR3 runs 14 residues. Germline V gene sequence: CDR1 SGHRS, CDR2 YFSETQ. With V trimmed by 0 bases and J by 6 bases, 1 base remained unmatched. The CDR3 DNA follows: TGCGCCAGCAGCTTGGGCGGGAGGGCCAATGAGCAGTTCTTC. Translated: CASSLGGRANEQFF.

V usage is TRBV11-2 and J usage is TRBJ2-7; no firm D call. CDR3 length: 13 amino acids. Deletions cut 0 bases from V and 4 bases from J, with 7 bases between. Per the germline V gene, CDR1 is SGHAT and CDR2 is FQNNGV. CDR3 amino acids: CASSLDERYEQYF. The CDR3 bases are TGTGCCAGCAGCTTAGACGAAAGGTACGAGCAGTACTTC. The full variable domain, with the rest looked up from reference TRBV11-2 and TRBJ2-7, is EAGVAQSPRYKIIEKRQSVAFWCNPISGHATLYWYQQILGQGPKLLIQFQNNGVVDDSQLPKDRFSAERLKGVDSTLKIQPAKLEDSAVYLCASSLDERYEQYFGPGTRLTVT.